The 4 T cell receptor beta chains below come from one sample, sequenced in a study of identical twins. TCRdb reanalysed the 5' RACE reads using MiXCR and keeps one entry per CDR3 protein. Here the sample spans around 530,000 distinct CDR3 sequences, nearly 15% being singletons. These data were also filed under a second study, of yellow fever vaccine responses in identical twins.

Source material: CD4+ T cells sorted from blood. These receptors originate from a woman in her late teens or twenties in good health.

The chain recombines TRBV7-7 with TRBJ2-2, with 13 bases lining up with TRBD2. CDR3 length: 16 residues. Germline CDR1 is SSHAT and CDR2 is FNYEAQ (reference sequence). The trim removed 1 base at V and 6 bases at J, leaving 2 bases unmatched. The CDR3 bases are TGTGCCAGCAGCTTAGGGACTAGCGGGAGTTCCGGGGAGCTGTTTTTT. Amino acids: CASSLGTSGSSGELFF.

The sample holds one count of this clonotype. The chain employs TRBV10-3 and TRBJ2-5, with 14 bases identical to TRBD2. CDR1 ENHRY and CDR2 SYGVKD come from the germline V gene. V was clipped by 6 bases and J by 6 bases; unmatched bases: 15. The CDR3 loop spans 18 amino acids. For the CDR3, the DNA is TGTGCCATCAGCCTGACAGGGACTAGCGGGGGACCCCCTAAGACCCAGTACTTC. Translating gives CAISLTGTSGGPPKTQYF.

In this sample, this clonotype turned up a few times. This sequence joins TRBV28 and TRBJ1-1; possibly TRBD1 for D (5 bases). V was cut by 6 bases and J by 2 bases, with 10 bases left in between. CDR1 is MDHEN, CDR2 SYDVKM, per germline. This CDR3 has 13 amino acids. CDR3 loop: CASSKGPNTEAFF. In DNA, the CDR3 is TGTGCCAGCAGCAAGGGACCAAACACTGAAGCTTTCTTT.

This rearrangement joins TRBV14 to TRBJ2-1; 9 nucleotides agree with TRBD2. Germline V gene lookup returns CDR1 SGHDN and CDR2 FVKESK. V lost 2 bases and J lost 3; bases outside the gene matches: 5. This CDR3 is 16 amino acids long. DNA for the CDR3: TGTGCCAGCAGCCAATCGGCTAGCGGGAACTACAATGAGCAGTTCTTC. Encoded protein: CASSQSASGNYNEQFF.